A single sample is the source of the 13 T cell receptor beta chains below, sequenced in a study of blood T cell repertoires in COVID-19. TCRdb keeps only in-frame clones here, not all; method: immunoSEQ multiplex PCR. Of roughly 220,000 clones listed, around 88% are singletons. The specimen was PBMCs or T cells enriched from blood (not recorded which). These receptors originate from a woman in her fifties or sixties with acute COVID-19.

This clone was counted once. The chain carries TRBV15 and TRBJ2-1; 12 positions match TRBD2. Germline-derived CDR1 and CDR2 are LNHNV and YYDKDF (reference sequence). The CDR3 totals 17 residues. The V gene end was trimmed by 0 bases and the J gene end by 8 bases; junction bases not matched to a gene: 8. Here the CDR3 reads CATSRDLGTSGRYEQFF. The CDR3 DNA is TGTGCCACCAGCAGAGATTTGGGGACTAGCGGGCGCTATGAGCAGTTCTTC.

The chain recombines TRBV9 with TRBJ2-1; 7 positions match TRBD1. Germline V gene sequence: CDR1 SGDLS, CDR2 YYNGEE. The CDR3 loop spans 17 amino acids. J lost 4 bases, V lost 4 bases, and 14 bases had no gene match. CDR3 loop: CASSPFIAQGLYNEQFF. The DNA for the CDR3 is TGTGCCAGCAGCCCTTTCATTGCACAGGGGCTGTACAATGAGCAGTTCTTC.

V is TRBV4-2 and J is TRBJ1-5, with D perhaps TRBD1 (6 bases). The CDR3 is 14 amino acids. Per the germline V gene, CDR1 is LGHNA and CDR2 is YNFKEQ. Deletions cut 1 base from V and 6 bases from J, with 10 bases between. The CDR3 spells CASSQVQGPQPQHF. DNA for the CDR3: TGTGCCAGCAGCCAAGTCCAGGGGCCTCAGCCCCAGCATTTT.

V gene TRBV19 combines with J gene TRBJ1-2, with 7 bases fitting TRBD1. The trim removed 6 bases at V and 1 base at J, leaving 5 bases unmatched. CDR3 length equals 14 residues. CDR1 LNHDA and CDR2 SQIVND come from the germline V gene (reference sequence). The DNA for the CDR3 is TGTGCCAGTAGACCGGGACAGATTAACTATGGCTACACCTTC. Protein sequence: CASRPGQINYGYTF. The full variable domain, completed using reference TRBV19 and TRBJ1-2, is DGGITQSPKYLFRKEGQNVTLSCEQNLNHDAMYWYRQDPGQGLRLIYYSQIVNDFQKGDIAEGYSVSREKKESFPLTVTSAQKNPTAFYLCASRPGQINYGYTFGSGTRLTVV.

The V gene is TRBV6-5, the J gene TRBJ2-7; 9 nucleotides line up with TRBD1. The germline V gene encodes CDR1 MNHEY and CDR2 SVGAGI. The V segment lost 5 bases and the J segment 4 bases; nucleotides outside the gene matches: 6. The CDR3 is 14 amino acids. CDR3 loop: CASSQPGQGYEQYF. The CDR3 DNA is TGTGCCAGCAGTCAACCGGGACAGGGATACGAGCAGTACTTC.

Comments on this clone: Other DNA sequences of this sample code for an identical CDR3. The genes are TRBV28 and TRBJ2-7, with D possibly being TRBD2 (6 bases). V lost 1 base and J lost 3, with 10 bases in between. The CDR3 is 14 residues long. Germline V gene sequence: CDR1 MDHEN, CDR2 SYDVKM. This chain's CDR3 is CASSLLSGSYEQYF. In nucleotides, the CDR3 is TGTGCCAGCAGTTTATTGTCCGGGAGCTACGAGCAGTACTTC.

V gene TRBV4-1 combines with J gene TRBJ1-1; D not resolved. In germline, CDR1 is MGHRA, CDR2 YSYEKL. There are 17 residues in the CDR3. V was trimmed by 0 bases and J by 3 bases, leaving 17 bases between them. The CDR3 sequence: CASSQDWRSTSYTEAFF. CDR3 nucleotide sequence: TGCGCCAGCAGCCAAGATTGGCGGTCCACATCTTACACTGAAGCTTTCTTT.

The CDR3 bases are TGCGCCAGCAGCTCGGGGTGGGGAAACACTGAAGCTTTCTTT. Translating gives CASSSGWGNTEAFF. The chain employs TRBV5-1 and TRBJ1-1; D not resolved. CDR1 SGHRS and CDR2 YFSETQ come from the germline V gene. V gave up 3 bases and J gave up 2 bases, with 11 bases separating them. This CDR3 spans 14 amino acids.

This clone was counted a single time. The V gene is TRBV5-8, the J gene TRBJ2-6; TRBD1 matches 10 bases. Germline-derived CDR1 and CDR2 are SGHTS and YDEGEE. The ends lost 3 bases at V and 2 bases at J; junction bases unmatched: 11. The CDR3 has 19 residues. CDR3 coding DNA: TGTGCCAGCAGCTACCGACCGGGACAGGGGCGGGCTGGGGCCAACGTCCTGACTTTC. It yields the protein CASSYRPGQGRAGANVLTF. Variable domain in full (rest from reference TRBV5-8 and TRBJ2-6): EAGVTQSPTHLIKTRGQQATLRCSPISGHTSVYWYQQALGLGLQFLLWYDEGEERNRGNFPPRFSGRQFPNYSSELNVNALELEDSALYLCASSYRPGQGRAGANVLTFGAGSRLTVL.

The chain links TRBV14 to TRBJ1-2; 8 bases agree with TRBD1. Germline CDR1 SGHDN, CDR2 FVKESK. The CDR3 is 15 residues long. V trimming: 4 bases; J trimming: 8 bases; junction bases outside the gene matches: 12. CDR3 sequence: CASSPGVRGPWGYTF. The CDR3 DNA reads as TGTGCCAGCAGCCCAGGGGTCAGGGGGCCTTGGGGCTACACCTTC.

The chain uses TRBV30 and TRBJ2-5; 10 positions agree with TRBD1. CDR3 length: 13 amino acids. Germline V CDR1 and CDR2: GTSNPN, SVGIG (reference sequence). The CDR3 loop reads CAHDRGLSETQYF. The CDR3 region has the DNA TGTGCTCATGACAGGGGGCTCTCAGAGACCCAGTACTTC.

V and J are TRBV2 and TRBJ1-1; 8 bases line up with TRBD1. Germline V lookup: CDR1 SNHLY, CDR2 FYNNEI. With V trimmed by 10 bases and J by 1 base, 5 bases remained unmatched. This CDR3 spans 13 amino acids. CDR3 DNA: TGTGCCATCGACAGGGGCCAGAACACTGAAGCTTTCTTT. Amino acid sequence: CAIDRGQNTEAFF.

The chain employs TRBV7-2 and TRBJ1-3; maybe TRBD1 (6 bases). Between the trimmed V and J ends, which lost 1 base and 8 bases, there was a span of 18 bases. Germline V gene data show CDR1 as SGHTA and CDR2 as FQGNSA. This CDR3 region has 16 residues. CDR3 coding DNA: TGTGCCAGCAGCTTAGTGGGTGTTGGGGGCTTCGACACCATATATTTT. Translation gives CASSLVGVGGFDTIYF.